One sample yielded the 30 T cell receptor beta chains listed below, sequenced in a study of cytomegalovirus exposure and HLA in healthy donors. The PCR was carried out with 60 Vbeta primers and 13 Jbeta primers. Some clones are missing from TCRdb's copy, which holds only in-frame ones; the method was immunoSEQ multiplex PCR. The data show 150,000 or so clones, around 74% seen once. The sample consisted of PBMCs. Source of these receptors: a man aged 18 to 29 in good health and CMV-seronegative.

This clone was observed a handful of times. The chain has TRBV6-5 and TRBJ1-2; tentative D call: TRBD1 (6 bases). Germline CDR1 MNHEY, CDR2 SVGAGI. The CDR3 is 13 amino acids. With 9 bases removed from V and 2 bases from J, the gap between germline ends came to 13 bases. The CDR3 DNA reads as TGTGCCAGTCAGCGGGGGGCAAACTATGGCTACACCTTC. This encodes CASQRGANYGYTF.

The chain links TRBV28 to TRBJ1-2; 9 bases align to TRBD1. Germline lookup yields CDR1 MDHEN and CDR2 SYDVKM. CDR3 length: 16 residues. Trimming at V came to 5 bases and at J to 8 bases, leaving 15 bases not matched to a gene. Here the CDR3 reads CASSRRLDRGLTGYTF. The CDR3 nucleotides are TGTGCCAGCAGTCGAAGACTGGACAGGGGATTGACCGGCTACACCTTC.

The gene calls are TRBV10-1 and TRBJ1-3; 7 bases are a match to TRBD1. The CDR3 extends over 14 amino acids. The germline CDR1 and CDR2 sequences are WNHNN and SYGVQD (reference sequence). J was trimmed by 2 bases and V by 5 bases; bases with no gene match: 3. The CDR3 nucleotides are TGCGCCAGCAGTCTGACAGGGACTGGAAACACCATATATTTT. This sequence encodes CASSLTGTGNTIYF.

DNA for the CDR3: TGTGCCTGGAGTGTACTCGGGGAGACCCAGTACTTC. It codes for CAWSVLGETQYF. This sequence joins TRBV30 and TRBJ2-5; D is ambiguous. The CDR3 extends over 12 amino acids. Trimming pared 0 bases from V and 5 bases from J, leaving 7 bases between. Looked up from germline, CDR1 is GTSNPN and CDR2 is SVGIG (reference sequence).

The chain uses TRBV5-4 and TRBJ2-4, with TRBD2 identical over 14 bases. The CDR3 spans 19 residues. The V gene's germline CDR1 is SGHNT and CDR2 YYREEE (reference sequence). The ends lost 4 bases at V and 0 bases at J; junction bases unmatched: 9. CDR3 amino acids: CASSILGTSGGLAKNIQYF. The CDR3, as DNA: TGTGCCAGCAGCATCCTGGGGACTAGCGGGGGATTAGCCAAAAACATTCAGTACTTC.

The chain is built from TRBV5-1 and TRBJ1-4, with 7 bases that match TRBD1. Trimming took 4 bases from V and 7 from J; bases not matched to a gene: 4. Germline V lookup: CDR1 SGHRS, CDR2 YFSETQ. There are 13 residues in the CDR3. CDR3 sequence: CASSTGQSEKLFF. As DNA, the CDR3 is TGCGCCAGCAGCACGGGACAGAGTGAAAAACTGTTTTTT.

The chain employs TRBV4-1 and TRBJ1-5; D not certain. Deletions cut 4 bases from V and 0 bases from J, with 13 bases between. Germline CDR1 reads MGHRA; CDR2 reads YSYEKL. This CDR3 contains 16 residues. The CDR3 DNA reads TGCGCCAGCAGCCCGTTACGACAAATTAGCAATCAGCCCCAGCATTTT. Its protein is CASSPLRQISNQPQHF.

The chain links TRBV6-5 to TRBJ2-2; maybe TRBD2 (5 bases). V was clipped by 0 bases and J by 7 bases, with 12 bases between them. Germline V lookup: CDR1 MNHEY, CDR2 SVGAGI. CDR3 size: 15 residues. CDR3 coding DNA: TGTGCCAGCAGTTACTCCCGCCCCGAGGGCGGGGAGCTGTTTTTT. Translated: CASSYSRPEGGELFF.

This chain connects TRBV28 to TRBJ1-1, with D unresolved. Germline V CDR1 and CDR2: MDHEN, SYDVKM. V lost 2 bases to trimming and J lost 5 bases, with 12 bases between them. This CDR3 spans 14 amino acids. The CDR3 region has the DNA TGTGCCAGCAGTTTAGCCTGGGCGGGGACTGAAGCTTTCTTT. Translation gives CASSLAWAGTEAFF.

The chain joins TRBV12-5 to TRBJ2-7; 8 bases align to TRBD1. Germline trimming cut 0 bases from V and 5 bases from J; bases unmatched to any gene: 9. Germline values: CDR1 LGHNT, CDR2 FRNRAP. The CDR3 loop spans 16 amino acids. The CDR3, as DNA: TGTGCTAGTGGTTTGGTACGGAGGACAGGGTATGACGAGCAGTACTTC. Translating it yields CASGLVRRTGYDEQYF.

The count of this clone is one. The DNA of the CDR3 is TGTGCCAGCAGCACCATACTAGCGGGGGGGCCCAATGAGCAGTTCTTC. As protein: CASSTILAGGPNEQFF. The chain links TRBV2 to TRBJ2-1, with 13 bases identical to TRBD2. This CDR3 comprises 16 residues. V gave up 6 bases and J gave up 6 bases; unmatched junction bases: 8. Germline V gene lookup returns CDR1 SNHLY and CDR2 FYNNEI.

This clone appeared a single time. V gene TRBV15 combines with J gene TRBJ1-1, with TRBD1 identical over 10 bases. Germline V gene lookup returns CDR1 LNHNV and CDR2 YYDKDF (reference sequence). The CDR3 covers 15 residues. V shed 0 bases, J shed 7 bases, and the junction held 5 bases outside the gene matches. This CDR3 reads CATSRERGQGYEAFF. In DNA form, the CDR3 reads TGTGCCACCAGCAGAGAAAGGGGACAGGGGTATGAAGCTTTCTTT.

CDR3 nucleotides: TGTGCCAGCAGCCCTGGGACAGGACCGCTCTATAGCAATCAGCCCCAGCATTTT. Translated, it gives CASSPGTGPLYSNQPQHF. The chain is built from TRBV7-9 and TRBJ1-5; 8 bases map to TRBD1. The CDR3 has 18 amino acids. V lost 5 bases and J lost 0; bases outside the gene matches: 12. CDR1 is SEHNR and CDR2 is FQNEAQ in the germline V gene (reference sequence).

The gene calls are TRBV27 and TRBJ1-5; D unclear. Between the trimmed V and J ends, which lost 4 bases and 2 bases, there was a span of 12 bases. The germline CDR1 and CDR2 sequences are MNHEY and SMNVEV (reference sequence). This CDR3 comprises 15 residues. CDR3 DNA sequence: TGTGCCAGCAGTTCCCCGGGAATGGGCAATCAGCCCCAGCATTTT. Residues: CASSSPGMGNQPQHF.

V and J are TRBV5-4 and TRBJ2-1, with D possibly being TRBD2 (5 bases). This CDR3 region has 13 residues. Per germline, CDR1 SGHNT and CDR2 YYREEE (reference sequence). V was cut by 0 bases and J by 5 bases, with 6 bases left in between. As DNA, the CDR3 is TGTGCCAGCAGCTTGGTCGGGGACAATGAGCAGTTCTTC. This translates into CASSLVGDNEQFF.

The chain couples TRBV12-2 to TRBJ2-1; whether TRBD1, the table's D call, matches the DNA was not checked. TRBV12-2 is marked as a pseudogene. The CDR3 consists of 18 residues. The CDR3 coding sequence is TGTGCAAGTCGCTTAACCCCCCGGGACAGCTACCCCTACAATGAGCAGTTCTTC. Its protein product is CASRLTPRDSYPYNEQFF.

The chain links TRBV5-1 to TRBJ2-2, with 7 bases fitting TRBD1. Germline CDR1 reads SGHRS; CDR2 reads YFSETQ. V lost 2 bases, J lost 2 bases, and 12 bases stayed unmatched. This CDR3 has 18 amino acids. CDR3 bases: TGCGCCAGCAGCTTCTCAACTCCAGGGACAGCCAACACCGGGGAGCTGTTTTTT. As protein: CASSFSTPGTANTGELFF.

CDR3 loop: CASSSGTGRAFF. The CDR3 nucleotides are TGTGCCAGTAGCTCCGGGACAGGGCGAGCTTTCTTT. The chain recombines TRBV19 with TRBJ1-1; 9 bases align to TRBD1. With V trimmed by 6 bases and J by 10 bases, 6 bases remained unmatched. Germline V gene sequence: CDR1 LNHDA, CDR2 SQIVND (reference sequence). This CDR3 comprises 12 residues. The full variable domain, completed using reference TRBV19 and TRBJ1-1, is DGGITQSPKYLFRKEGQNVTLSCEQNLNHDAMYWYRQDPGQGLRLIYYSQIVNDFQKGDIAEGYSVSREKKESFPLTVTSAQKNPTAFYLCASSSGTGRAFFGQGTRLTVV.

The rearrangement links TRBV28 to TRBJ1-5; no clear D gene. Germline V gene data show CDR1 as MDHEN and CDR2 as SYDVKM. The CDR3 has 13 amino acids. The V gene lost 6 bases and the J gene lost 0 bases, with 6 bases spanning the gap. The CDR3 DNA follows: TGTGCCAGCAGAGTTAGTAGCAATCAGCCCCAGCATTTT. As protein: CASRVSSNQPQHF.

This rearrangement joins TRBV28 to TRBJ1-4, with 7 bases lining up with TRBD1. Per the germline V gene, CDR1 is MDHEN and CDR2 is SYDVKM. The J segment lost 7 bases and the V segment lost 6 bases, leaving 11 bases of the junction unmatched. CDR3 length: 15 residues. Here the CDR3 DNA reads TGTGCCAGCAGCTTAGACAGGGTACGAAGTGAAAAACTGTTTTTT. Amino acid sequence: CASSLDRVRSEKLFF.

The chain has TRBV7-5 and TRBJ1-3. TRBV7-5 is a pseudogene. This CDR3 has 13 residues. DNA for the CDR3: TGTGTCAGAAGCGCGGGCCGAGGAAACACCATATATTTT. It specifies CVRSAGRGNTIYF.

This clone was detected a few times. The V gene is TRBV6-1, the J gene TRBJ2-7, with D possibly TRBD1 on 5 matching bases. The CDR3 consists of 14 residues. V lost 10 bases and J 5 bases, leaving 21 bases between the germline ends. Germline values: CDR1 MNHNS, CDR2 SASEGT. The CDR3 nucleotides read TGTGCCACCCAGGACCGAGCAGGGTCAAACGAGCAGTACTTC. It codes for CATQDRAGSNEQYF.

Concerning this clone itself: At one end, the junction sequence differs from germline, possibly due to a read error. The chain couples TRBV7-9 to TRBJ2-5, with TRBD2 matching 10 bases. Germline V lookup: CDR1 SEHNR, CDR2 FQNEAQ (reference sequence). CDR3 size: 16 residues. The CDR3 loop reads CSSTLEASGGWETQYF. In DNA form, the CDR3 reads TGTTCCAGCACCCTAGAGGCTAGCGGGGGTTGGGAGACCCAGTACTTC.

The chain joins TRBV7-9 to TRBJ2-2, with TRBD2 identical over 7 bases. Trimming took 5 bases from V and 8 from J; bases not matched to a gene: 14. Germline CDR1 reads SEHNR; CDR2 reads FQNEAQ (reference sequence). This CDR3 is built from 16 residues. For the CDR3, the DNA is TGTGCCAGCAGCCCCAAAGGAAGCGGGGTCGGAGGGGAGCTGTTTTTT. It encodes CASSPKGSGVGGELFF.

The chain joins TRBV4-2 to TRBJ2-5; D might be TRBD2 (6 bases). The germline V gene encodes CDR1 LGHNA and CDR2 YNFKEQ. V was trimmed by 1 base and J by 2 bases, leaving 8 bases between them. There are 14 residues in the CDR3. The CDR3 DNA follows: TGTGCCAGCAGCCAAGGGGGGGTTCAAGAGACCCAGTACTTC. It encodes CASSQGGVQETQYF.

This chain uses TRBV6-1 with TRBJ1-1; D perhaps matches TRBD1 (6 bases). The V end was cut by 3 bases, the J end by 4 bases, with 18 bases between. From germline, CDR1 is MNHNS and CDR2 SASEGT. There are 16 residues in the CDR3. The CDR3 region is CASSDGGGEGGTEAFF. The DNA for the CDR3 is TGTGCCAGCAGTGATGGGGGAGGGGAAGGGGGCACTGAAGCTTTCTTT.

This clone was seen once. In DNA form, the CDR3 reads TGCGCCAGCAGAGATCCGGGACAGGGATCCGCTGAAGCTTTCTTT. Translated: CASRDPGQGSAEAFF. This sequence joins TRBV5-1 and TRBJ1-1; TRBD1 matches at 9 bases. The V gene end was trimmed by 5 bases and the J gene end by 6 bases; junction bases not matched to a gene: 11. In germline, CDR1 is SGHRS, CDR2 YFSETQ. The length of the CDR3 is 15 residues.

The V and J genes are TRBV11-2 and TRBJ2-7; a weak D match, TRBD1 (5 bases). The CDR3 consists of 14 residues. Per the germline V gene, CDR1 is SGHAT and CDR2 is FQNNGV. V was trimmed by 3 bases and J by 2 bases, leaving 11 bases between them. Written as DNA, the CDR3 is TGTGCCAGCAGCTTCCCAGGGTTTCCCTACGAGCAGTACTTC. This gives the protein CASSFPGFPYEQYF.

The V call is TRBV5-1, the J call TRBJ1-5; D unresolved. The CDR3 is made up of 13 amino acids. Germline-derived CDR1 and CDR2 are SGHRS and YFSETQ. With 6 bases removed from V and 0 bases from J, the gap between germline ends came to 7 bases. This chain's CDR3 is CASKDYSNQPQHF. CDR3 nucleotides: TGCGCCAGCAAGGACTATAGCAATCAGCCCCAGCATTTT.

The CDR3, as DNA: TGTGCCAGCAGCGTTTATGGGACTCCAGGGGATACGCAGTATTTT. Its protein is CASSVYGTPGDTQYF. The chain uses TRBV9 and TRBJ2-3; a possible D gene is TRBD2 (6 bases). V lost 2 bases to trimming and J lost 6 bases, with 16 bases between them. The germline CDR1 and CDR2 sequences are SGDLS and YYNGEE. The CDR3 is 15 residues long.